The 19 T cell receptor beta chains below were found in one sample sequenced in a study of T cells after yellow fever vaccination. TCRdb passed the 5' RACE reads through MiXCR, listing each CDR3 protein once. This sample has approximately 300,000 distinct CDR3 sequences, with 6.8% found just once. The sample here was PBMCs, taken roughly seven weeks after the first yellow fever vaccination. These TCRs come from a man aged 18 to 30 who received the YFV17D yellow fever vaccine.

V usage is TRBV29-1 and J usage is TRBJ1-1, with a possible D match to TRBD1 (6 bases). This CDR3 spans 12 amino acids. V was pared by 6 bases and J by 4 bases, with 12 bases between. CDR1 SQVTM and CDR2 ANQGSEA come from the germline V gene. CDR3 bases: TGCAGCGTCAGCTACAGGGCCACTGAAGCTTTCTTT. Protein sequence: CSVSYRATEAFF.

In this sample, this clonotype turned up many times. The chain joins TRBV4-1 to TRBJ1-6, with a tentative D call TRBD1 (6 bases). CDR1 and CDR2 from the germline V gene are MGHRA and YSYEKL. This CDR3 has 22 amino acids. V was shortened by 0 bases and J by 6 bases, with 30 bases between the two germline ends. DNA of the CDR3: TGCGCCAGCAGCCAAGAAGGGAGTTGGCAGGGGAGATCTAATGAAATTAATTCACCCCTCCACTTT. Its protein product is CASSQEGSWQGRSNEINSPLHF.

This clonotype was seen ten or more times. The chain employs TRBV7-9 and TRBJ1-1; 7 nucleotides line up with TRBD1. The germline V gene has CDR1 SEHNR and CDR2 FQNEAQ (reference sequence). The trim removed 5 bases at V and 4 bases at J, leaving 4 bases unmatched. The CDR3 runs to 13 residues. CDR3 amino acids: CASSRQGSTEAFF. The CDR3 DNA follows: TGTGCCAGCAGCCGACAGGGTTCCACTGAAGCTTTCTTT.

At least ten counts were recorded for this clonotype. The CDR3 sequence is CASSLALRTDNEQFF. The CDR3 DNA reads TGCGCCAGCAGCTTGGCCCTACGGACAGACAATGAGCAGTTCTTC. The chain couples TRBV5-1 to TRBJ2-1; perhaps TRBD1 as D (6 bases). CDR1 is SGHRS, CDR2 YFSETQ, per germline. V was shortened by 0 bases and J by 5 bases, with 12 bases between the two germline ends. This CDR3 has 15 amino acids.

This chain links TRBV5-1 with TRBJ1-6; D may be TRBD1 (5 bases). The germline V gene has CDR1 SGHRS and CDR2 YFSETQ. The CDR3 has 16 residues. The germline V and J ends were trimmed by 0 bases and 6 bases, with 13 bases remaining between them. Here the CDR3 DNA reads TGCGCCAGCAGCTTGGTCAGCGGGGCCCTTAATTCACCCCTCCACTTT. This sequence encodes CASSLVSGALNSPLHF. The full variable domain, completed using reference TRBV5-1 and TRBJ1-6, is KAGVTQTPRYLIKTRGQQVTLSCSPISGHRSVSWYQQTPGQGLQFLFEYFSETQRNKGNFPGRFSGRQFSNSRSEMNVSTLELGDSALYLCASSLVSGALNSPLHFGNGTRLTVT.

This chain connects TRBV7-2 to TRBJ1-1, with 8 nucleotides matching TRBD1. Germline CDR1 is SGHTA and CDR2 is FQGNSA. The CDR3 runs 17 residues. Unmatched junction bases numbered 12, after V lost 5 bases and J lost 1 base. The CDR3 loop is CASSQPLRGRGNTEAFF. The DNA of the CDR3 is TGTGCCAGCAGCCAGCCCCTCAGGGGGCGCGGGAACACTGAAGCTTTCTTT.

This clonotype was counted between two and nine times. The J gene is TRBJ1-4, the V gene TRBV5-6; D unresolved. The CDR3 loop spans 16 amino acids. Germline loops: CDR1 SGHDT, CDR2 YYEEEE. The V end was cut by 1 base, the J end by 2 bases, with 12 bases between. The CDR3 loop reads CASSLYGDPTNEKLFF. CDR3 DNA sequence: TGTGCCAGCAGCTTGTATGGGGATCCCACTAATGAAAAACTGTTTTTT.

A few counts support this clonotype. This chain uses TRBV7-6 with TRBJ2-7, with 7 bases lining up with TRBD2. V shed 4 bases and J 2 bases; nucleotides not matched to a gene: 8. The CDR3 loop spans 15 amino acids. CDR1 and CDR2 from the germline V gene are SGHVS and FNYEAQ. The CDR3 spells CASSSFGAGPYEQYF. CDR3 nucleotides: TGTGCCAGCAGCTCCTTTGGAGCGGGACCCTACGAGCAGTACTTC. Supplemented by reference TRBV7-6 and TRBJ2-7, the full variable domain reads GAGVSQSPRYKVTKRGQDVALRCDPISGHVSLYWYRQALGQGPEFLTYFNYEAQQDKSGLPNDRFSAERPEGSISTLTIQRTEQRDSAMYRCASSSFGAGPYEQYFGPGTRLTVT.

The rearrangement joins TRBV6-1 to TRBJ2-3; D remains ambiguous. Germline V lookup: CDR1 MNHNS, CDR2 SASEGT. The CDR3 runs 14 residues. The ends were cut back, 1 base at V and 2 bases at J, with 7 bases in the middle. Here the CDR3 DNA reads TGTGCCAGCAGTGAAGACCCAGTCACAGATACGCAGTATTTT. It codes for CASSEDPVTDTQYF.

V is TRBV5-6 and J is TRBJ2-5; D possibly corresponds to TRBD1 (5 bases). Trimming cost V 1 base and J 4 bases, with 11 bases left between them. The CDR3 consists of 14 residues. Looked up from germline, CDR1 is SGHDT and CDR2 is YYEEEE. The CDR3 region is CASSLYQGPETQYF. The CDR3 DNA follows: TGTGCCAGCAGCTTGTATCAGGGTCCAGAGACCCAGTACTTC.

This clonotype was seen many times. The rearrangement uses TRBV28 and TRBJ1-6; D unresolved. The CDR3 sequence is 15 residues long. V shed 5 bases and J shed 0 bases, with 8 bases lying between them. Germline V gene lookup returns CDR1 MDHEN and CDR2 SYDVKM. The CDR3 loop is CASSLLSSYNSPLHF. The CDR3 DNA reads as TGTGCCAGCAGTCTTTTGAGCTCCTATAATTCACCCCTCCACTTT.

There are a few counts of this clonotype. This CDR3 reads CASSPKDGNNYGYTF. The CDR3 DNA sequence: TGTGCCAGCAGCCCGAAAGACGGGAATAACTATGGCTACACCTTC. V gene TRBV27 combines with J gene TRBJ1-2; D is uncertain. The germline gives CDR1 MNHEY, CDR2 SMNVEV (reference sequence). This CDR3 comprises 15 residues. With 6 bases removed from V and 1 base from J, the gap between germline ends came to 15 bases.

This clonotype turned up a few times. The chain has TRBV5-1 and TRBJ1-6; possibly TRBD1 for D (5 bases). The CDR3 is 15 residues long. Germline CDR1 and CDR2: SGHRS and YFSETQ. With 1 base removed from V and 5 bases from J, the gap between germline ends came to 10 bases. The CDR3 DNA reads as TGCGCCAGCAGCTTGAGCGACAGAAATAATTCACCCCTCCACTTT. Translated, it gives CASSLSDRNNSPLHF.

This clonotype was picked up a small number of times. The rearrangement links TRBV15 to TRBJ1-5, with D maybe TRBD1 (5 bases). The CDR3 extends over 16 amino acids. Trimming stripped 3 bases from V and 2 bases from J, with 14 bases between. Germline assignment: CDR1 LNHNV and CDR2 YYDKDF (reference sequence). The CDR3 protein is CATSSGDQGGNQPQHF. The DNA for the CDR3 is TGTGCCACCAGCAGCGGCGACCAGGGAGGCAATCAGCCCCAGCATTTT.

This rearrangement joins TRBV6-5 to TRBJ1-5; perhaps TRBD1 as D (6 bases). The V end was cut by 2 bases, the J end by 6 bases, with 11 bases between. Germline CDR1 is MNHEY and CDR2 is SVGAGI. The CDR3 length is 14 residues. CDR3 region: CASSYTPGVQPQHF. DNA of the CDR3: TGTGCCAGCAGTTACACGCCAGGGGTTCAGCCCCAGCATTTT.

The sample holds many counts of this clonotype. The chain combines TRBV19 with TRBJ2-2; D possibly matches TRBD1 or TRBD2 (5 bases each). Germline V gene data show CDR1 as LNHDA and CDR2 as SQIVND (reference sequence). The germline V and J ends were trimmed by 5 bases and 4 bases, with 11 bases remaining between them. This CDR3 has 14 residues. CDR3 residues: CASSPGPTTGELFF. The CDR3 nucleotides are TGTGCCAGTAGTCCGGGACCCACCACCGGGGAGCTGTTTTTT. The variable domain in full, completed from reference TRBV19 and TRBJ2-2, reads DGGITQSPKYLFRKEGQNVTLSCEQNLNHDAMYWYRQDPGQGLRLIYYSQIVNDFQKGDIAEGYSVSREKKESFPLTVTSAQKNPTAFYLCASSPGPTTGELFFGEGSRLTVL.

The gene calls are TRBV12-3 or TRBV12-4 and TRBJ1-1, with 8 bases identical to TRBD1. The CDR3 length is 16 residues. Trimming cost V 3 bases and J 2 bases; bases outside gene matches: 8. As DNA, the CDR3 is TGTGCCAGCAGTTTCTGGACAGGGTTTCGCAACACTGAAGCTTTCTTT. Its translation: CASSFWTGFRNTEAFF.

This clonotype occurred a few times. The chain carries TRBV7-9 and TRBJ1-6; TRBD1 matches at 8 bases. Per germline, CDR1 SEHNR and CDR2 FQNEAQ (reference sequence). V was clipped by 5 bases and J by 6 bases; unmatched bases: 6. CDR3 length: 15 residues. The CDR3 DNA sequence: TGTGCCAGCAGCCCATTAGGACAGGGTAATTCACCCCTCCACTTT. Amino acid sequence: CASSPLGQGNSPLHF.

The genes are TRBV4-2 and TRBJ2-2; TRBD2 agrees at 11 bases. Germline V lookup: CDR1 LGHNA, CDR2 YNFKEQ. The CDR3 runs 15 residues. V lost 5 bases and J lost 6; bases outside the gene matches: 5. CDR3 sequence: CASSYSGGAPGELFF. CDR3 bases: TGTGCCAGCAGCTATAGCGGGGGGGCCCCCGGGGAGCTGTTTTTT.